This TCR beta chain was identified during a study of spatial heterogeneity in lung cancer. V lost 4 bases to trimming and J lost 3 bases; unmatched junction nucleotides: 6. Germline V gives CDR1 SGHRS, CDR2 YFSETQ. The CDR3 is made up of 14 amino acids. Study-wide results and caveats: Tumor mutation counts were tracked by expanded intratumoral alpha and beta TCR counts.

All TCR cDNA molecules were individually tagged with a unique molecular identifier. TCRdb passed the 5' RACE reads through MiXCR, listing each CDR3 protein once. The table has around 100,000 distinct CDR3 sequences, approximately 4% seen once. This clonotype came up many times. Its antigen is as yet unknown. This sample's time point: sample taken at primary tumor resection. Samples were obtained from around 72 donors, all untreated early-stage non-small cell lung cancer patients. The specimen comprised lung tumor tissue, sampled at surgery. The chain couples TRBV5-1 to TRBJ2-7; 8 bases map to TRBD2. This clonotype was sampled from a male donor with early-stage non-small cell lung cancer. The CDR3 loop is CASSVRTSNYEQYF. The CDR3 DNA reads TGCGCCAGCAGCGTACGGACTAGCAACTACGAGCAGTACTTC.